This T cell receptor (beta chain) was identified during a study of regulatory dendritic cells for organ transplantation. Study details: Day 6 dendritic cell cultures were stimulated with LPS.

Allogeneic regulatory or mature dendritic cells were co-cultured for roughly five days with CFSE-labeled sorted T cells at 1:10. Assay: immunoSEQ multiplex PCR; the TCRdb copy retains only in-frame clones and omits some. The data show some 11,000 clones, with roughly 70% seen just once and about 2.6% held by the top ten. Regarding this clone: The target antigen is unknown.

This sequence originates from a human donor in good health. The sample consisted of memory CD4+ T cells from blood cultured with regulatory dendritic cells. Subset: CD45RO+ memory T cells.

The CDR3: CASSLGGPNTEAFF. CDR3 sequence (DNA): TGTGCCAGCAGTTTAGGCGGCCCGAACACTGAAGCTTTCTTT. The rearrangement joins TRBV28 to TRBJ1-1; D is unclear. The CDR3 is made up of 14 amino acids. CDR1 is MDHEN and CDR2 is SYDVKM in the germline V gene. V was shortened by 2 bases and J by 1 base, with 8 bases between the two germline ends.